The T cell receptor (beta chain) under discussion was sequenced for a study of glioma-infiltrating T cells after dendritic cell vaccination. The overall study: Autologous tumor lysate-pulsed dendritic cell vaccination was given between about 2003 and 2013. Study observations and caveats: Estimated pretreatment TIL content predicted outcome after dendritic cell vaccination.

This CDR3 is 18 amino acids long. Per the germline V gene, CDR1 is LNHNV and CDR2 is YYDKDF (reference sequence). The V segment lost 6 bases and the J segment 4 bases; nucleotides outside the gene matches: 16. With regard to this clone: What it recognizes is unknown.

Produced via immunoSEQ multiplex PCR; TCRdb's table is partial and in-frame only. The repertoire has some 70,000 clones, around 86% of them found once; the top ten carry under 8%. Patients had residual fresh-frozen tumor tissue and more than two years of survival data. This TCR came from a human donor with glioblastoma. The chain employs TRBV15 and TRBJ1-1; TRBD1 aligns across 11 bases. Sequencing was performed on blood, taken before dendritic cell vaccination. In nucleotides, the CDR3 is TGTGCCACCAGGAGAACGGGACAGGGGGGTTTTAAACGCACTGAAGCTTTCTTT. It yields the protein CATRRTGQGGFKRTEAFF.